This is a list of T cell receptor beta chains from one sample in a study of blood T cells in healthy people across ages. Via MiXCR, TCRdb re-called the 5' RACE reads, giving one row per CDR3 protein. This table holds 710,000 or so distinct CDR3 sequences, over 20% found once. The sample was blood. The receptors derive from a man aged 70-80 years in good health. Each CDR3 is given with its conserved first and last residue. A D gene is named only where the DNA matches it firmly. Expanded clones get a size class; other rows say once, few or many, or leave the size out.

TRBJ1-3 TRBV9 NA NA CASSPQAVSGNTIYF TGTGCCAGCAGCCCTCAGGCTGTCTCTGGAAACACCATATATTTT
TRBJ1-1 TRBV4-1 few NA CASSQDMAGREAFF TGCGCCAGCAGCCAAGATATGGCAGGTAGAGAAGCTTTCTTT
TRBJ2-3 TRBV27 few NA CASGRGAQGTQYF TGTGCCAGCGGGAGGGGCGCACAGGGTACGCAGTATTTT
TRBJ2-3 TRBV20-1 NA TRBD2 CSARTSGSETHTDTQYF TGCAGTGCGAGAACTAGCGGGAGTGAAACCCACACAGATACGCAGTATTTT
TRBJ2-7 TRBV28 few TRBD2 CASSRTSGGHFAYEQYF TGTGCCAGCAGTCGGACTAGCGGGGGCCACTTCGCCTACGAGCAGTACTTC
TRBJ1-5 TRBV12-3/TRBV12-4 NA TRBD1 CASSQERTGYSNQPQHF TGTGCCAGCAGCCAAGAAAGGACAGGGTATAGCAATCAGCCCCAGCATTTT
TRBJ2-5 TRBV18 few TRBD2 CAGSSVLAGETQYF TGTGCCGGCTCATCAGTCCTAGCGGGGGAGACCCAGTACTTC
TRBJ2-2 TRBV5-6 NA NA CASSLDLSGELFF TGTGCCAGCAGCTTGGATTTATCCGGGGAGCTGTTTTTT
TRBJ2-3 TRBV7-2 many NA CASSLFADTQYF TGTGCCAGCAGCTTATTCGCAGATACGCAGTATTTT
TRBJ2-7 TRBV29-1 few TRBD1 CSVLQGAYEQYF TGCAGCGTTTTACAGGGGGCCTACGAGCAGTACTTC
TRBJ1-1 TRBV10-1 few NA CASSESAGGLTEAFF TGCGCCAGCAGTGAGTCGGCCGGGGGGCTCACTGAAGCTTTCTTT
TRBJ1-2 TRBV12-3/TRBV12-4 few NA CASSAESRYGYTF TGTGCCAGCAGCGCTGAAAGTCGATATGGCTACACCTTC
TRBJ2-3 TRBV12-3/TRBV12-4 NA NA CASSLGDMRSDTQYF TGTGCCAGCAGCTTAGGGGACATGAGATCAGATACGCAGTATTTT
TRBJ2-4 TRBV12-3/TRBV12-4 few NA CASSLLGDPKNIQYF TGTGCCAGCAGCTTACTTGGGGATCCCAAAAACATTCAGTACTTC
TRBJ2-5 TRBV2 NA NA CASFRYSQETQYF TGTGCCAGCTTTCGGTACAGCCAAGAGACCCAGTACTTC
TRBJ1-2 TRBV7-2 few NA CASSFPGFGYTF TGTGCCAGCAGCTTTCCAGGGTTCGGCTACACCTTC
TRBJ2-3 TRBV12-3/TRBV12-4 few NA CASSAPGLPTDTQYF TGTGCCAGCAGTGCCCCCGGACTACCTACAGATACGCAGTATTTT
TRBJ2-3 TRBV6-4 few NA CASSDSRVSNTQYF TGTGCCAGCAGTGACTCCAGGGTTTCAAATACGCAGTATTTT
TRBJ2-1 TRBV5-1 once NA CASSFLQAGNEQFF TGCGCCAGCAGCTTTCTACAGGCGGGCAATGAGCAGTTCTTC
TRBJ2-3 TRBV11-1 NA NA CASSLAGGGVTDTQYF TGTGCCAGCAGCTTAGCGGGAGGCGGAGTGACAGATACGCAGTATTTT
TRBJ2-5 TRBV19 NA NA CASIGRQGSAETQYF TGTGCCAGTATCGGGAGACAGGGTTCAGCGGAGACCCAGTACTTC
TRBJ2-4 TRBV6-6 many TRBD2 CASRTGGIAKNIQYF TGTGCCAGCAGGACGGGGGGAATAGCCAAAAACATTCAGTACTTC
TRBJ1-5 TRBV5-1 few NA CASSHSGRTDTQHF TGCGCCAGCAGCCATAGCGGACGCACAGATACGCAGCATTTT
TRBJ2-5 TRBV7-9 NA NA CASREPGRPQETQYF TGTGCCAGCAGAGAACCGGGACGGCCTCAAGAGACCCAGTACTTC
TRBJ2-1 TRBV6-4 few TRBD2 CASSDTGGITIEQFF TGTGCCAGCAGTGACACGGGGGGGATTACAATTGAGCAGTTCTTC
TRBJ1-1 TRBV20-1 many TRBD1 CSATGQSPEAFF TGCAGTGCTACGGGACAGTCTCCTGAAGCTTTCTTT
TRBJ1-2 TRBV12-3/TRBV12-4 few NA CASSQEGSGYTF TGTGCCAGCAGTCAGGAGGGTAGTGGCTACACCTTC
TRBJ2-7 TRBV6-1 NA NA CASSESGPGSYEQYF TGTGCCAGCAGTGAAAGTGGTCCGGGATCCTACGAGCAGTACTTC
TRBJ2-5 TRBV30 NA NA CACDRVVGTQYF TGTGCCTGTGACCGGGTAGTGGGGACCCAGTACTTC
TRBJ1-1 TRBV7-2 few NA CASSWAARGNTEAFF TGTGCCAGCAGCTGGGCCGCCAGAGGGAACACTGAAGCTTTCTTT
TRBJ1-1 TRBV4-3 few NA CASSLGERDTEAFF TGCGCCAGCAGCCTCGGGGAGCGGGACACTGAAGCTTTCTTT
TRBJ1-5 TRBV29-1 NA NA CSVGGLFNQPQHF TGCAGCGTTGGGGGACTTTTCAATCAGCCCCAGCATTTT
TRBJ2-2 TRBV12-3/TRBV12-4 few TRBD1 CASSQISTGASGELFF TGTGCCAGCAGCCAAATATCGACAGGGGCGTCCGGGGAGCTGTTTTTT
TRBJ1-1 TRBV7-6 NA TRBD1 CASSYTGGEAFF TGTGCCAGCAGCTACACAGGGGGCGAAGCTTTCTTT
TRBJ2-1 TRBV20-1 few NA CSARDLYKGVGEQFF TGCAGTGCTAGAGATCTCTATAAGGGGGTGGGTGAGCAGTTCTTC
TRBJ1-3 TRBV7-9 few NA CASSTPSSGNTIYF TGTGCCAGCAGCACTCCCAGCTCTGGAAACACCATATATTTT
TRBJ1-4 TRBV5-1 NA NA CASSLGEGKLFF TGCGCCAGCAGCTTGGGGGAAGGAAAACTGTTTTTT
TRBJ1-5 TRBV28 NA TRBD1 CASSLGQGGGNQPQHF TGTGCCAGCAGTTTGGGACAGGGGGGAGGCAATCAGCCCCAGCATTTT
TRBJ2-1 TRBV7-7 NA NA CASSLGVVQGRNEQFF TGTGCCAGCAGCTTAGGGGTGGTCCAGGGGCGCAATGAGCAGTTCTTC
TRBJ2-4 TRBV19 NA TRBD2 CASSIPSGRAIGQVQYF TGTGCCAGTAGTATCCCTAGCGGGAGGGCCATTGGCCAGGTTCAGTACTTC
TRBJ2-7 TRBV27 few NA CASSFGGNYEQYF TGTGCCAGCAGTTTCGGGGGAAACTACGAGCAGTACTTC
TRBJ2-5 TRBV7-3 many NA CASSLSVHQTQYF TGTGCCAGCAGCTTATCAGTACATCAGACCCAGTACTTC
TRBJ1-2 TRBV25-1 few TRBD1 CASSEPGQGNKDYGYTF TGTGCCAGCAGTGAACCGGGACAGGGGAATAAGGATTATGGCTACACCTTC
TRBJ1-3 TRBV30 once TRBD1 CAWEGVAPGQGYSGNTIYF TGTGCCTGGGAGGGTGTAGCACCGGGACAGGGATACTCTGGAAACACCATATATTTT
TRBJ2-4 TRBV12-3/TRBV12-4 NA TRBD2 CASSAGTSRWGAKNIQYF TGTGCCAGCAGTGCCGGGACTAGCCGCTGGGGGGCCAAAAACATTCAGTACTTC
TRBJ2-3 TRBV4-3 NA NA CAVDPTTGTRGTDTQYF TGCGCCGTAGACCCTACAACAGGGACTCGAGGCACAGATACGCAGTATTTT
TRBJ1-6 TRBV25-1 few NA CASSESRGVLSPLHF TGTGCCAGCAGTGAGTCAAGGGGGGTCTTGTCACCCCTCCACTTT